This T cell receptor (beta chain) is from a study of T cell responses to AZD1222 COVID-19 vaccine. General observations from the study: White British people made up most donors, females outnumbered males, and clonal diversity was possibly underestimated. Receipt of two AZD1222 doses was followed by a rise in Spike-specific TCR breadth and depth.

Remarks on this clone: The target antigen is unknown.

The table came from immunoSEQ multiplex PCR; TCRdb's copy has only in-frame clones and leaves some out. The sample shows over 150,000 clones, around 87% of them seen only once. The junction had 7 bases not matched to a gene; V was cut back by 4 bases and J by 2 bases. This CDR3 is built from 15 residues. Per the germline V gene, CDR1 is SEHNR and CDR2 is FQNEAQ (reference sequence). Sequenced material: peripheral blood, taken 28 days after the second AZD1222 dose. V usage is TRBV7-9 and J usage is TRBJ1-2; 7 positions agree with TRBD1. This TCR was sampled from an adult who received the AZD1222 COVID-19 vaccine. The DNA of the CDR3 is TGTGCCAGCAGCTCCCCCAAGGACAGGAACTATGGCTACACCTTC. Amino acid sequence: CASSSPKDRNYGYTF. The variable domain in full, completed from reference TRBV7-9 and TRBJ1-2, reads DTGVSQNPRHKITKRGQNVTFRCDPISEHNRLYWYRQTLGQGPEFLTYFQNEAQLEKSRLLSDRFSAERPKGSFSTLEIQRTEQGDSAMYLCASSSPKDRNYGYTFGSGTRLTVV.